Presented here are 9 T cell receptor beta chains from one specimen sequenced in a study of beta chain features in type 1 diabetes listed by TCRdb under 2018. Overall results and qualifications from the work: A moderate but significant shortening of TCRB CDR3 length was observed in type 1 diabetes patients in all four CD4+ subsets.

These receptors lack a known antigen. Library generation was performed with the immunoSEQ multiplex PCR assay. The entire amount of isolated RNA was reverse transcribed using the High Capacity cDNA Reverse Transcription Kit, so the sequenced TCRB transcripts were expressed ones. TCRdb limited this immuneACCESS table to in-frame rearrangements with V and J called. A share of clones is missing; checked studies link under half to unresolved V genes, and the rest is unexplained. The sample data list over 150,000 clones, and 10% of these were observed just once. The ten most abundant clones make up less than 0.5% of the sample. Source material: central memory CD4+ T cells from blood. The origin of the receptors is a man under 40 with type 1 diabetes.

CDR3 sequence: CAWSAGLLYGYTF. For the CDR3, the DNA is TGTGCCTGGAGCGCCGGTCTCCTCTATGGCTACACCTTC. This sequence joins TRBV30 and TRBJ1-2; no clear D. V gave up 3 bases and J gave up 4 bases, with 12 bases separating them. Germline V gene data show CDR1 as GTSNPN and CDR2 as SVGIG (reference sequence). This CDR3 contains 13 residues.

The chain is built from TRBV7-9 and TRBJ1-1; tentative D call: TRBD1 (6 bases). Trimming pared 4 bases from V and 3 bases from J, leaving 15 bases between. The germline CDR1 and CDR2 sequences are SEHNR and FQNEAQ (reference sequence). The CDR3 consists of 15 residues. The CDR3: CASSSNRVGDTEAFF. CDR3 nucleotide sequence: TGTGCCAGCAGCTCGAACAGGGTCGGGGACACTGAAGCTTTCTTT.

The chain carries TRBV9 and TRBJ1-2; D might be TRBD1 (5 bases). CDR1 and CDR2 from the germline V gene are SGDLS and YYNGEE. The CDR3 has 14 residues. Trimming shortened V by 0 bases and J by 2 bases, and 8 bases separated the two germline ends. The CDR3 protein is CASSVVGGNYGYTF. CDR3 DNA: TGTGCCAGCAGCGTAGTGGGGGGAAACTATGGCTACACCTTC.

The CDR3, as DNA: TGTGCCAGCAGCCGAGGTGGAAACAACGTCCTGACTTTC. Protein product: CASSRGGNNVLTF. The V and J genes are TRBV7-6 and TRBJ2-6; D uncertain. The length of the CDR3 is 13 residues. Germline V gene data show CDR1 as SGHVS and CDR2 as FNYEAQ. The V gene lost 5 bases and the J gene lost 9 bases, with 11 bases spanning the gap. Using reference TRBV7-6 and TRBJ2-6 for the parts outside the CDR3, the full variable domain is GAGVSQSPRYKVTKRGQDVALRCDPISGHVSLYWYRQALGQGPEFLTYFNYEAQQDKSGLPNDRFSAERPEGSISTLTIQRTEQRDSAMYRCASSRGGNNVLTFGAGSRLTVL.

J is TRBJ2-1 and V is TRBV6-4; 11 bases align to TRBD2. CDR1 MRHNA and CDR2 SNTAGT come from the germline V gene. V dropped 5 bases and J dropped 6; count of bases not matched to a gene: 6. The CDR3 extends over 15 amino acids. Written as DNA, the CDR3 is TGTGCCAGCAGTTGGGGGACTAGCGGAGGCAATGAGCAGTTCTTC. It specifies CASSWGTSGGNEQFF.

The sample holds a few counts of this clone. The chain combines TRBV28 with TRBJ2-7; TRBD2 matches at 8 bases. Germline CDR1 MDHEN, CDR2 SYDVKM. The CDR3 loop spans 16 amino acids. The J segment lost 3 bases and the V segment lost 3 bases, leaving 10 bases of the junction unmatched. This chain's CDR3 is CASSFSGGRALYEQYF. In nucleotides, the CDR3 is TGTGCCAGCAGTTTTTCGGGGGGGCGGGCGCTCTACGAGCAGTACTTC.

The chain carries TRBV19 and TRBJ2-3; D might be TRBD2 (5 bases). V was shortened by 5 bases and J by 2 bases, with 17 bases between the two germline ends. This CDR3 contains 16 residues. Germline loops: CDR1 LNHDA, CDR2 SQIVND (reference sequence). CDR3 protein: CASSDLGVQDTDTQYF. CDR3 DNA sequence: TGTGCCAGTAGTGACCTCGGGGTCCAAGACACAGATACGCAGTATTTT.

The CDR3 region has the DNA TGTGCCAGTCGGGACTCAGAATATGGAACTGAAGCTTTCTTT. It translates to CASRDSEYGTEAFF. V is TRBV19 and J is TRBJ1-1, with D possibly being TRBD1 (5 bases). CDR1 and CDR2 from the germline V gene are LNHDA and SQIVND (reference sequence). V lost 8 bases and J 5 bases, leaving 18 bases between the germline ends. The CDR3 runs to 14 residues.

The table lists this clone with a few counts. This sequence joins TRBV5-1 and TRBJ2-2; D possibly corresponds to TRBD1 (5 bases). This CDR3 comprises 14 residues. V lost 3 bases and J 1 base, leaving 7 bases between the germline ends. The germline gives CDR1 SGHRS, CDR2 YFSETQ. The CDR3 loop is CASSSDRNTGELFF. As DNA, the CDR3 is TGCGCCAGCAGCTCCGACAGGAACACCGGGGAGCTGTTTTTT.